This T cell receptor beta chain appears in the sequencing data of a study of T-cell memory formation after mild COVID-19 (dated by TCRdb to the early 2020s). For context, the study as a whole: TCR sequence clusters from the two donors were largely donor specific. Longitudinal TCRalpha and TCRbeta repertoire sequencing tracked T-cell clones expanding and contracting after mild COVID-19 in a couple of donors. The cohort was made up of two young adult volunteers, one female and one male, who were previously healthy. Paper-wide results and their limitations: The detection of some responding clones in pre-infection memory suggests that pre-existing cross-reactive memory T cells joined the SARS-CoV-2 response. Contracting CD4+ clones appeared mostly in the CM and EM memory subsets, whereas CD8+ clones were enriched in EMRA. The study covered only a couple of mild cases, and larger cohorts including severe cases with pre-infection samples were considered necessary. SARS-CoV-2 specificity was not confirmed for the second-wave clones peaking on day 37. Clones that contracted from day 15 to 85 showed balanced CD4/CD8 phenotypes, whereas a second wave of clones that expanded from day 15 to 37 leaned towards CD4+.

Sequencing was carried out with an Illumina NovaSeq 6000. TCRalpha and TCRbeta cDNA libraries were constructed by 5'RACE with constant-segment primers, with sample barcodes and unique molecular identifiers being introduced. RNA was extracted from every sample with Trizol reagent. Library amplification was performed in two PCR steps, and a second sample barcode and Illumina TruSeq adapters were introduced in the second step. Libraries were sequenced on an Illumina NovaSeq with 2 x 150 bp paired-end reads. As for how the authors treated the data: The reads were demultiplexed and collapsed into UMI-guided consensus sequences using migec v1.2.7. With mixcr v2.1.11, UMI consensuses were aligned to TRA and TRB V and J templates and assembled into clonotypes. A clonotype was counted as expanded or contracted only when both edgeR and NoisET called the clonotype significant, with the noise models trained on biological replicates. For edgeR calls, a false discovery rate-adjusted p below 0.01 and a log2 fold-change threshold of 1 were applied. As an exploratory analysis of dynamics, PCA with hierarchical clustering was applied to max-normalized trajectories of the 1000 most abundant clonotypes. Each responding clone was given a CD4 or CD8 phenotype based on the CD4+ and CD8+ repertoires, which had been sequenced separately. Using fastp at Q25 and MiXCR, TCRdb reprocessed the public reads and kept productive beta chains. CDR3 protein sequences are deduplicated, and each keeps its most common genes and DNA. In this record, the V and J calls reflect TCRdb's handling and not the investigators' own analysis. The sample table contains approximately 340,000 distinct CDR3 sequences; only one count was recorded for 15% to 20% of them. More than 20% of the sample rests with the top ten.

The CDR3, from cysteine to phenylalanine, totals 12 residues. Only the CDR3 part of the read is kept: 36 bases, read in frame from the first base. The junction carries 5 bases between V and J, which are trimmed by 2 bases and 3 bases respectively. According to the germline V gene, CDR1 reads MNHEY and CDR2 reads SVGEGT. Ficoll-Paque density gradient centrifugation was the method used to isolate PBMCs. Concerning this clonotype itself: Its antigen target is currently unknown. Per-base qualities were not stored, and no clone one base away is much larger.

Material for sequencing was PBMCs or a T cell subset sorted from them (not recorded which). The clonotype was recovered from a man between 18 and 29 years old who had mild COVID-19 (a few samples of this study predate the infection). The sample titles of this study are shuffled in the database, so cell type and time point are left out; the donor was told from shared clones. This sequence uses TRBV6-2 or TRBV6-3 and TRBJ2-7; the D gene identity is not certain. The CDR3 here reads CASSYPHYEQYF. The nucleotide sequence is TGTGCCAGCAGTTACCCGCACTACGAGCAGTACTTC.